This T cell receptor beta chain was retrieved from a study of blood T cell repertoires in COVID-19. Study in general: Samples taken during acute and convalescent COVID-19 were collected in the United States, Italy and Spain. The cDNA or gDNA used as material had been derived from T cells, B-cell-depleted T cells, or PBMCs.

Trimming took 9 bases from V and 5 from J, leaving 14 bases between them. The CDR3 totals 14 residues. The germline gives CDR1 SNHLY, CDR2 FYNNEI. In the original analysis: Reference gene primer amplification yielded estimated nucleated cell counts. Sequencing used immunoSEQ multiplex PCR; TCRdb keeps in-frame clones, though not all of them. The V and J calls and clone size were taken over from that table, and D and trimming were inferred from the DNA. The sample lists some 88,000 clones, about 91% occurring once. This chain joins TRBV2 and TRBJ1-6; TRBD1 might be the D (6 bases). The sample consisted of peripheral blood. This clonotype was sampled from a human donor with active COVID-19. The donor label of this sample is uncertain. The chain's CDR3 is CARTDSTNNSPLHF. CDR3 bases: TGTGCCAGGACGGACAGCACTAATAATTCACCCCTCCACTTT.